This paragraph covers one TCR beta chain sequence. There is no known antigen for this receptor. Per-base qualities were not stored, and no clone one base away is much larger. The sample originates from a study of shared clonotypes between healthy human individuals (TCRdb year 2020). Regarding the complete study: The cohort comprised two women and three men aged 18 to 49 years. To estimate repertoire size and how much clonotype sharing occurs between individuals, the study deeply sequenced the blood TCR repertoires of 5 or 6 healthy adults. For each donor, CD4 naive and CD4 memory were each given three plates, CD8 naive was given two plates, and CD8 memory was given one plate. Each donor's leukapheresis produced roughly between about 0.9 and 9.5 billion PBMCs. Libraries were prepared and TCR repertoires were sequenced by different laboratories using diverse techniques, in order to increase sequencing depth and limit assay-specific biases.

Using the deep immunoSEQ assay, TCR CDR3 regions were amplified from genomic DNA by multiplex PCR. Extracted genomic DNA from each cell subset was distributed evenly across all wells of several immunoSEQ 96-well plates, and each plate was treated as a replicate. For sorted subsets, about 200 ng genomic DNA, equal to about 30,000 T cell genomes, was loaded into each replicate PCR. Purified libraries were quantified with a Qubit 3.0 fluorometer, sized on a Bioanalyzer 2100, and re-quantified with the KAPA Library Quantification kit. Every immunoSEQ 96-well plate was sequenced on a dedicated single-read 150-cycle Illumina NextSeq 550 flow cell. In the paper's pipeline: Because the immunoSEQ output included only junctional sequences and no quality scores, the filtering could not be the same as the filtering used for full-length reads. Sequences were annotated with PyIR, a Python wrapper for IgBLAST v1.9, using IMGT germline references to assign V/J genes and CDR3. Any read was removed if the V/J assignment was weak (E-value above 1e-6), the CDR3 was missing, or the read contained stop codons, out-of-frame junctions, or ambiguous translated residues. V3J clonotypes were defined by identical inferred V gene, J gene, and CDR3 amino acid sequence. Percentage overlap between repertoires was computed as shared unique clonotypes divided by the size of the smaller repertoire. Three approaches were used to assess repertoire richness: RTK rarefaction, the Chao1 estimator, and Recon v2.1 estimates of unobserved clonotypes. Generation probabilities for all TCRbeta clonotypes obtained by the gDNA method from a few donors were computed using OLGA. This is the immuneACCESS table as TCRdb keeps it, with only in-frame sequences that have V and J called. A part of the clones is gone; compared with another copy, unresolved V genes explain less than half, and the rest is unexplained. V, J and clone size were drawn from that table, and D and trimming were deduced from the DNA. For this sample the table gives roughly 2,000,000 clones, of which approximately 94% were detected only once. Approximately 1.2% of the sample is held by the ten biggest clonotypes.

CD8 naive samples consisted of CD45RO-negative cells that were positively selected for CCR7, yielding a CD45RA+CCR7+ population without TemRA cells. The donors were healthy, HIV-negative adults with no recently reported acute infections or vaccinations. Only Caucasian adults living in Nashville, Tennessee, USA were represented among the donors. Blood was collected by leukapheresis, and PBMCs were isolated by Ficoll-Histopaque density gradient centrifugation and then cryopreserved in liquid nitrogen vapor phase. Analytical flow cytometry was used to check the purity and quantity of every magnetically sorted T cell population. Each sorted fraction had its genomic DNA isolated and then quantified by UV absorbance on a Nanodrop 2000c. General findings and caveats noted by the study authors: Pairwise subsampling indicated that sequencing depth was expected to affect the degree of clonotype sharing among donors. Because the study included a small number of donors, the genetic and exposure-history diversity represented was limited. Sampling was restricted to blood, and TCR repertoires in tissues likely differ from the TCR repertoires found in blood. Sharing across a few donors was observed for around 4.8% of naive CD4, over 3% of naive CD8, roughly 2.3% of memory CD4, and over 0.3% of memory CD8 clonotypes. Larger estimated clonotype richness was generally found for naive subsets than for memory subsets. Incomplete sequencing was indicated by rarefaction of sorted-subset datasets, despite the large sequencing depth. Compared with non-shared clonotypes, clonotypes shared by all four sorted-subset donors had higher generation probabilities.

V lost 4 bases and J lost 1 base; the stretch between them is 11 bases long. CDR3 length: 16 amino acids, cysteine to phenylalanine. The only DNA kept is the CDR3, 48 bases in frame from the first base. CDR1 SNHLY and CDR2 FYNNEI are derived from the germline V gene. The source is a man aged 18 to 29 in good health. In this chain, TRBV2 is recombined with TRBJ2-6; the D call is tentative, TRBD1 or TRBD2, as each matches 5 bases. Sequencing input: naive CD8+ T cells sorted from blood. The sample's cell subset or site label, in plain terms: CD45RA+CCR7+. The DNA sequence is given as TGTGCCAGCAGTGCCTGGGGGATATCTGGGGCCAACGTCCTGACTTTC. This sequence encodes CASSAWGISGANVLTF. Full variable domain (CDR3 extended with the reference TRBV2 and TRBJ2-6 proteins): EPEVTQTPSHQVTQMGQEVILRCVPISNHLYFYWYRQILGQKVEFLVSFYNNEISEKSEIFDDQFSVERPDGSNFTLKIRSTKLEDSAMYFCASSAWGISGANVLTFGAGSRLTVL.